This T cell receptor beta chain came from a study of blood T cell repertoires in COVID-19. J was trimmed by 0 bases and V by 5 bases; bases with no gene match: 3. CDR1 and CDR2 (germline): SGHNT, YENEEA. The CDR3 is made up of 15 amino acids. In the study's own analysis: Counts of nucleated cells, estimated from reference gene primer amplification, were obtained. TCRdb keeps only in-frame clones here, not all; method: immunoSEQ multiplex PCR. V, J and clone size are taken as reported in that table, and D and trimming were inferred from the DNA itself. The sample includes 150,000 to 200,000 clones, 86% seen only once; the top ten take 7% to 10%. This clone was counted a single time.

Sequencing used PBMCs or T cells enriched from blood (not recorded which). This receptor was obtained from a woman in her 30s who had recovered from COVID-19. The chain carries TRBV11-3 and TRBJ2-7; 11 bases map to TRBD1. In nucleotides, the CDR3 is TGTGCCAGCAGCCCCGGGACAGGGGGCTCCTACGAGCAGTACTTC. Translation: CASSPGTGGSYEQYF. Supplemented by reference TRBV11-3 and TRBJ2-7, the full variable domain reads EAGVVQSPRYKIIEKKQPVAFWCNPISGHNTLYWYLQNLGQGPELLIRYENEEAVDDSQLPKDRFSAERLKGVDSTLKIQPAELGDSAVYLCASSPGTGGSYEQYFGPGTRLTVT.